What follows describes a single T cell receptor beta chain. The record originates from a study of blood T cell repertoires in COVID-19. As for the study in general: The analysed material was cDNA or gDNA that came from T cells, B-cell-depleted T cells, or PBMCs.

Some clones are missing from TCRdb's copy, which holds only in-frame ones; the method was immunoSEQ multiplex PCR. The sample has approximately 82,000 clones, around 83% seen once; the top ten hold over 15%. The clonotype originates from a woman in her fifties or sixties with acute or convalescent COVID-19. Specimen: peripheral blood.

The CDR3, as DNA: TGTGCCAGCAGCGACCTAGCGGGAGATATGTCCTACGAGCAGTACTTC. As protein: CASSDLAGDMSYEQYF. The rearrangement joins TRBV3-1 (or the pseudogene TRBV3-2) to TRBJ2-7; 10 bases line up with TRBD2. The CDR3 has 16 residues. Trimming cost V 5 bases and J 1 base; bases outside gene matches: 8. Germline loops: CDR1 LGHDT, CDR2 YNNKEL (reference sequence).